One sample yielded the 15 T cell receptor beta chains listed below, sequenced in a study of blood T cells in healthy people across ages. The second PCR ran roughly 6 to 12 cycles with a sample-barcoded 5' primer and J-beta primers. Using its own MiXCR run on the 5' RACE reads, TCRdb lists one record per CDR3 protein. The sample consists of approximately 800,000 distinct CDR3 sequences, 20% to 30% of them appearing once. These data were likewise used in another study, on T cells of mothers and their children.

Sequencing input: blood. Receptors were obtained from a boy aged 5-17 years in good health.

The rearrangement links TRBV20-1 to TRBJ1-2; D remains ambiguous. Trimming removed 3 bases from V and 4 bases from J, with 15 bases in between. This CDR3 spans 14 amino acids. CDR1 and CDR2 from the germline V gene are DFQATT and SNEGSKA (reference sequence). CDR3 protein: CSARDAGRPYGYTF. Written as DNA, the CDR3 is TGCAGTGCTAGGGACGCGGGCAGGCCCTATGGCTACACCTTC.

The chain uses TRBV5-1 and TRBJ2-1; D is undetermined. Germline lookup yields CDR1 SGHRS and CDR2 YFSETQ. The V end was cut by 0 bases, the J end by 6 bases, with 13 bases between. CDR3 length: 15 residues. The CDR3 sequence is CASSLGSALGNEQFF. In nucleotides, the CDR3 is TGCGCCAGCAGCTTGGGTTCTGCATTGGGCAATGAGCAGTTCTTC. The full variable domain, with the rest looked up from reference TRBV5-1 and TRBJ2-1, is KAGVTQTPRYLIKTRGQQVTLSCSPISGHRSVSWYQQTPGQGLQFLFEYFSETQRNKGNFPGRFSGRQFSNSRSEMNVSTLELGDSALYLCASSLGSALGNEQFFGPGTRLTVL.

This clonotype was counted many times. The V and J genes are TRBV25-1 and TRBJ2-1; 8 bases are shared with TRBD2. Germline-derived CDR1 and CDR2 are MGHDK and SYGVNS. This CDR3 region has 15 residues. Unmatched junction bases numbered 9, after V lost 3 bases and J lost 8 bases. The CDR3, as DNA: TGTGCCAGCAGTGATCCCGGGGGGGCCCGAGATGAGCAGTTCTTC. It encodes CASSDPGGARDEQFF. Together with reference TRBV25-1 and TRBJ2-1, the CDR3 gives the full variable domain: EADIYQTPRYLVIGTGKKITLECSQTMGHDKMYWYQQDPGMELHLIHYSYGVNSTEKGDLSSESTVSRIRTEHFPLTLESARPSHTSQYLCASSDPGGARDEQFFGPGTRLTVL.

V is TRBV27 and J is TRBJ2-1; D ambiguous. This CDR3 contains 13 residues. Looked up from germline, CDR1 is MNHEY and CDR2 is SMNVEV (reference sequence). Trimming removed 4 bases at V and 6 bases at J, with 10 bases between. The CDR3 DNA reads as TGTGCCAGCAGTTGGTCCCGTTCCAATGAGCAGTTCTTC. This codes for CASSWSRSNEQFF.

The CDR3 DNA reads TGCAGCGTCTTGGACAGGGGGTATAATTCACCCCTCCACTTT. It codes for CSVLDRGYNSPLHF. V usage is TRBV29-1 and J usage is TRBJ1-6; 10 nucleotides agree with TRBD1. In germline, CDR1 is SQVTM, CDR2 ANQGSEA. The ends lost 6 bases at V and 4 bases at J; junction bases unmatched: 3. This CDR3 spans 14 amino acids.

The V gene is TRBV29-1, the J gene TRBJ2-5; 8 bases are shared with TRBD2. The DNA end is more similar to TRBJ2-1, so the J call may be wrong. CDR1 and CDR2 (germline): SQVTM, ANQGSEA. This CDR3 region has 13 residues. The CDR3 DNA reads as TGCAGCGTTTTGGGGCTAGCGGGTTATGAGCAGTTCTTC. Its protein product is CSVLGLAGYEQFF.

The chain is built from TRBV9 and TRBJ2-5; TRBD1 or TRBD2 may be the D gene (5 bases each). The DNA end lines up better with TRBJ2-7; the J call may be wrong. The CDR3 loop spans 15 amino acids. Germline V CDR1 and CDR2: SGDLS, YYNGEE. For the CDR3, the DNA is TGTGCCAGCAGCGTAGACCCAGGGAGAGCCTACGAGCAGTACTTC. Translated: CASSVDPGRAYEQYF.

The CDR3 here is CSVCPGGTSGLPEYF. As DNA, the CDR3 is TGCAGCGTTTGCCCCGGGGGGACTAGCGGGTTGCCGGAGTATTTT. The chain recombines TRBV29-1 with TRBJ2-3; 12 positions agree with TRBD2. The CDR3 extends over 15 amino acids. Trimming at V came to 5 bases and at J to 13 bases, leaving 16 bases not matched to a gene. Germline V lookup: CDR1 SQVTM, CDR2 ANQGSEA.

This clonotype was counted between two and nine times. This chain connects TRBV18 to TRBJ2-1; TRBD2 agrees at 10 bases. In germline, CDR1 is KGHSH, CDR2 LQKENI. The length of the CDR3 is 17 residues. The trim removed 3 bases at V and 8 bases at J, leaving 13 bases unmatched. CDR3 protein: CASSPNSGAGGPDEQFF. The CDR3 DNA sequence: TGTGCCAGCTCACCGAATTCCGGAGCGGGAGGGCCAGATGAGCAGTTCTTC.

This clonotype was seen only a few times. This sequence joins TRBV2 and TRBJ2-5; 9 nucleotides align to TRBD2. The germline CDR1 and CDR2 sequences are SNHLY and FYNNEI. CDR3 length equals 15 residues. Trimming removed 4 bases from V and 6 bases from J; junction bases left unmatched: 9. The CDR3 DNA is TGTGCCAGCAGTGGGGGCGGGAGGGCCGTGAAGACCCAGTACTTC. It yields the protein CASSGGGRAVKTQYF.

This chain connects TRBV3-1 to TRBJ2-1, with TRBD2 as a possible D gene (5 bases). Germline lookup yields CDR1 LGHDT and CDR2 YNNKEL (reference sequence). This CDR3 contains 16 residues. Trimming took 0 bases from V and 3 from J, leaving 12 bases between them. The CDR3 protein is CASSQDWLADYNEQFF. For the CDR3, the DNA is TGTGCCAGCAGCCAAGATTGGCTAGCAGACTACAATGAGCAGTTCTTC.

The V and J genes are TRBV28 and TRBJ2-7; D call uncertain. This CDR3 has 14 residues. CDR1 is MDHEN and CDR2 is SYDVKM in the germline V gene. The V gene lost 6 bases and the J gene lost 0 bases, with 12 bases spanning the gap. The CDR3 DNA sequence: TGTGCCAGCAGGCATGACACCTCCTCCTACGAGCAGTACTTC. Translated: CASRHDTSSYEQYF.

This clonotype was picked up a small number of times. The chain is built from TRBV29-1 and TRBJ1-2, with 10 bases fitting TRBD1. V shed 4 bases, J shed 6 bases, and the junction held 11 bases outside the gene matches. Germline CDR1 and CDR2: SQVTM and ANQGSEA. This CDR3 is built from 15 residues. CDR3: CSVGTGGSGVNGYTF. CDR3 sequence (DNA): TGCAGCGTTGGGACAGGGGGTTCCGGGGTCAATGGCTACACCTTC.

The chain is built from TRBV29-1 and TRBJ2-1; tentative D call: TRBD1 (6 bases). There are 17 residues in the CDR3. V lost 0 bases, J lost 3 bases, and 18 bases lay in between. CDR1 is SQVTM, CDR2 ANQGSEA, per germline. The CDR3 bases are TGCAGCGTTGAAGAAAGTAGGGGGACCCTCTTCTACAATGAGCAGTTCTTC. It is translated as CSVEESRGTLFYNEQFF.

This clonotype was seen only a few times. The chain couples TRBV7-9 to TRBJ2-7; no firm D call. The CDR3 sequence is 15 residues long. Germline CDR1 reads SEHNR; CDR2 reads FQNEAQ (reference sequence). V shed 1 base and J shed 8 bases, with 18 bases lying between them. CDR3 coding DNA: TGTGCCAGCAGCTTAGGAGACGGCAGACTTGGGAAGCAGTACTTC. It is translated as CASSLGDGRLGKQYF.